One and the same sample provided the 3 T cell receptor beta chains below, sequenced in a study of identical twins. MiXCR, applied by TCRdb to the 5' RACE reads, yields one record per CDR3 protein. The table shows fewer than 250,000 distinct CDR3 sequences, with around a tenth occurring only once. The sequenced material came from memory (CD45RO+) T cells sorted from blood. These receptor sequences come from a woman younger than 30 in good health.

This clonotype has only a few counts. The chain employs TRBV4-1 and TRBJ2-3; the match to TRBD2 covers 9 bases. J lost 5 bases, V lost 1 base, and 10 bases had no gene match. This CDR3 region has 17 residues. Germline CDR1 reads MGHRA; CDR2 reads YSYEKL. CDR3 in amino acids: CASSQVDMGLAGDTQYF. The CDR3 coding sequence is TGCGCCAGCAGCCAAGTTGATATGGGACTAGCAGGAGATACGCAGTATTTT.

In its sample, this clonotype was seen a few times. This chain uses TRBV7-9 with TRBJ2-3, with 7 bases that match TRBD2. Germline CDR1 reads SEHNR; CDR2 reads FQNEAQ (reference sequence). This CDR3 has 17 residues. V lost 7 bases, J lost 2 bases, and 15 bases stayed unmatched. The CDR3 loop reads CASNRGLGAGLTDTQYF. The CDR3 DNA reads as TGTGCCAGCAACCGCGGGCTAGGAGCGGGGCTCACAGATACGCAGTATTTT.

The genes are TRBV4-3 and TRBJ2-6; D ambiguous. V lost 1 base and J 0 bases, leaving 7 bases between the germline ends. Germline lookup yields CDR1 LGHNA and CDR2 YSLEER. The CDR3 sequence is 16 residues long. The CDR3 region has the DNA TGCGCCAGCAGCCAAGGAGCCATCTCTGGGGCCAACGTCCTGACTTTC. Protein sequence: CASSQGAISGANVLTF.